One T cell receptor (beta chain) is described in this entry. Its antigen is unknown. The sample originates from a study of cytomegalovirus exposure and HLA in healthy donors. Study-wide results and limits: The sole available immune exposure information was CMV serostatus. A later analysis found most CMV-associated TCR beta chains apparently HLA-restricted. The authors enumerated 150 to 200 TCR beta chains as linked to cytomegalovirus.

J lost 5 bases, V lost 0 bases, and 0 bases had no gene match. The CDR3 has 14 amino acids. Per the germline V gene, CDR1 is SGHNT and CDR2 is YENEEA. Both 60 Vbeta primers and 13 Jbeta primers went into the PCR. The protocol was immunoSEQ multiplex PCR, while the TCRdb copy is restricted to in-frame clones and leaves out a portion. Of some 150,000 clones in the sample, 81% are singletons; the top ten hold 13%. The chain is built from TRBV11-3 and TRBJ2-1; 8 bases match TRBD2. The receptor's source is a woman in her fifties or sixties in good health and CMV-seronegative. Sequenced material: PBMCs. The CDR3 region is CASSLELADNEQFF. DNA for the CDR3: TGTGCCAGCAGCTTAGAACTAGCGGACAATGAGCAGTTCTTC.